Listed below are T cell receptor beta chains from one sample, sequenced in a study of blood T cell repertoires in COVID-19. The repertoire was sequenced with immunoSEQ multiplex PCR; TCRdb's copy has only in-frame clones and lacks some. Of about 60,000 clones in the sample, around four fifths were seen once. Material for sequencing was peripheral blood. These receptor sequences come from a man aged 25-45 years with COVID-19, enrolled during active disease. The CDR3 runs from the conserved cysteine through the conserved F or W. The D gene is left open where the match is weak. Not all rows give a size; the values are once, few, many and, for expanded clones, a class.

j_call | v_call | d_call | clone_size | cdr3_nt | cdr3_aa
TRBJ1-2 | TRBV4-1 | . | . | TGCGCCAGCAGCCAAGAATTCTACTATGGCTACACCTTC | CASSQEFYYGYTF
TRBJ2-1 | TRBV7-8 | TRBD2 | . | TGTGCCAGCAGCGCGCGACTAGCGGGGCAGAATGAGCAGTTCTTC | CASSARLAGQNEQFF
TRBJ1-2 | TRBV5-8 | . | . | TGTGCCAGCAGCCTTCGACCAGGAGGAAGCTACACCTTC | CASSLRPGGSYTF
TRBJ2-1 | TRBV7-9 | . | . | TGTGCCAGCAGCTTAGCAACAGGGTTGCAGTGGGATGAGCAGTTCTTC | CASSLATGLQWDEQFF
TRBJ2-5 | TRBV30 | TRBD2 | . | TGTGCCTGGAGTCGGGGACTAGCGGGAGGTCTGGAGACCCAGTACTTC | CAWSRGLAGGLETQYF
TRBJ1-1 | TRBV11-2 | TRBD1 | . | TGTGCCAGCAGCTTATTAGGGGGCTCGAACACTGAAGCTTTCTTT | CASSLLGGSNTEAFF
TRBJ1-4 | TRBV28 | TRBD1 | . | TGTGCCAGCAGTTTATGGGTGGACAGGGGTCCCACAACTAATGAAAAACTGTTTTTT | CASSLWVDRGPTTNEKLFF
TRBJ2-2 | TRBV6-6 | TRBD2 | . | TGTGCCAGCGCCGCCGGACTAGCGGGGTTGAACGGGGAGCTGTTTTTT | CASAAGLAGLNGELFF
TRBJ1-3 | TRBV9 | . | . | TGTGCCAGCAGCGTAGGGGGGGTGGCTGGAAACACCATATATTTT | CASSVGGVAGNTIYF
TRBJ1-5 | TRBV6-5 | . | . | TGTGCCAGCAGTCTCTTGGACAGTTCCAATCAGCCCCAGCATTTT | CASSLLDSSNQPQHF
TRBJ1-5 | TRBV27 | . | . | TGTGCCAGCAGTCCCGGGACAAACAGCAATCAGCCCCAGCATTTT | CASSPGTNSNQPQHF
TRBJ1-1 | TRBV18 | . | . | TGTGCCAGCTCACCACCTGACAGGAACACTGAAGCTTTCTTT | CASSPPDRNTEAFF
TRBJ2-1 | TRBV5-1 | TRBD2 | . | TGCGCCAGCGAGTTGTCTAGCGGGAGTGGTGAGCAGTTCTTC | CASELSSGSGEQFF
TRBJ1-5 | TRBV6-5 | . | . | TGTGCCAGCACCCGCGGCAGGGAAGAGCCCCAGCATTTT | CASTRGREEPQHF
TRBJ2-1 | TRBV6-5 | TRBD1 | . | TGTGCCAGCAGTAGTTGGGACAGACCGTTCAATGAGCAGTTCTTC | CASSSWDRPFNEQFF
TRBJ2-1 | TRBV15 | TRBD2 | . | TGTGCCACCAGCGGGCGTCGGGGTAGCGGGAATACTGAGCAGTTCTTC | CATSGRRGSGNTEQFF
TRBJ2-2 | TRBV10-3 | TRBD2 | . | TGTGCCATCAGTGCGGGAAGAGCGGGAGGCACCGGGGAGCTGTTTTTT | CAISAGRAGGTGELFF
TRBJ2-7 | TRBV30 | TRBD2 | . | TGTGCCTGGGCGGTCCTAGCGGGACCATCCTACGAGCAGTACTTC | CAWAVLAGPSYEQYF
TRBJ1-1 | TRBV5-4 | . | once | TGTGCCAGCAGCCCGAGACAGTTTATGAACACTGAAGCTTTCTTT | CASSPRQFMNTEAFF
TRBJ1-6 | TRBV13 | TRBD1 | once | TGTGCCAGCAGCTCCGGGACAGATAATTCACCCCTCCACTTT | CASSSGTDNSPLHF
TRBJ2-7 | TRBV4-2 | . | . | TGTGCCAGCAGCCCCCGACAGGCCCACGAGCAGTACTTC | CASSPRQAHEQYF
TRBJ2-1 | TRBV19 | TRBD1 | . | TGTGCCAGTAAATCGCAGGGGGATGAGCAGTTCTTC | CASKSQGDEQFF
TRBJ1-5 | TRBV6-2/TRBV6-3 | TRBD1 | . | TGTGCCAGCAGTTACCCCCTAATTCGGGCAGGGGGGCAGCCCCAGCATTTT | CASSYPLIRAGGQPQHF
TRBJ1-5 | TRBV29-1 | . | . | TGCAGCGTTAGTCCAGGGTATTATCAGCCCCAGCATTTT | CSVSPGYYQPQHF
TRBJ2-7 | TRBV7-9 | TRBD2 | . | TGTGCCAGCAGCTTAGAGACAACTAGCGGGGCCTACGAGCAGTACTTC | CASSLETTSGAYEQYF
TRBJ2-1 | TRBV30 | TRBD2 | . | TGTGCCTGGAGGTCGGCTAGCGGGAGAATTTTCGATGAGCAGTTCTTC | CAWRSASGRIFDEQFF
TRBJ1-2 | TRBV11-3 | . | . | TGTGCCAGCAGCCTCCCCGCGGGTGGCTACACCTTC | CASSLPAGGYTF
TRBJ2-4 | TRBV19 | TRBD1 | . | TGTGCCAGTCAAGAAGACAGGGGTAGAGACATTCAGTACTTC | CASQEDRGRDIQYF
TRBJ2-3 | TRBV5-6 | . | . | TGTGCCAGCATCAGAAAACAGAGTAGCACAGATACGCAGTATTTT | CASIRKQSSTDTQYF
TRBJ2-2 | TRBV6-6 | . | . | TGTGCCAGTACAGGATCCGGCGGGGAGCTGTTTTTT | CASTGSGGELFF
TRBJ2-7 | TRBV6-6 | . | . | TGTGCCAGCAGTTTGACAGGAATCAACGAGCAGTACTTC | CASSLTGINEQYF
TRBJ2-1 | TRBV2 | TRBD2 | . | TGTGCCAGCAGCGACGGACTAGCGGGAGGAATTGGTGGAAGGAATGAGCAGTTCTTC | CASSDGLAGGIGGRNEQFF
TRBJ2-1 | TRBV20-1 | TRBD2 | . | TGCAGTGCTAGTCCGGCGCTAGCGGGAGCCAATGAGCAGTTCTTC | CSASPALAGANEQFF
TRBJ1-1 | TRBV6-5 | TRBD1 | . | TGTGCCAGCAGTCCGGGGACAGGGCAAAACACTGAAGCTTTCTTT | CASSPGTGQNTEAFF
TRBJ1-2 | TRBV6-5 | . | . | TGTGCCAGCAGTTACGGGGCTGCAGGAGCTGGCTACACCTTC | CASSYGAAGAGYTF
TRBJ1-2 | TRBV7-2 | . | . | TGTGCCAGCAGCTTAGTGGGGGGGGTAGAGTATGGCTACACCTTC | CASSLVGGVEYGYTF
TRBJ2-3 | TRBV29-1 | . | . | TGCAGCGCCGGGGGAGGCAGCACAGATACGCAGTATTTT | CSAGGGSTDTQYF
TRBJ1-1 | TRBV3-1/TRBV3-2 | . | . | TGTGCCAGCAGCCAACCCGGCAGGGGAAACACTGAAGCTTTCTTT | CASSQPGRGNTEAFF
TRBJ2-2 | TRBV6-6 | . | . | TGTGCCACCCAAAGAGGGCAGAACACCGGGGAGCTGTTTTTT | CATQRGQNTGELFF
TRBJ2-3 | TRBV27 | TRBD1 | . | TGTGCCAGCAGTTTAAGGGGGCCGTACACAGATACGCAGTATTTT | CASSLRGPYTDTQYF
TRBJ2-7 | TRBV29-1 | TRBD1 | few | TGCAGCGTTGAACAGGACAGGGACGAGCAGTACTTC | CSVEQDRDEQYF
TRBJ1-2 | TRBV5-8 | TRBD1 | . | TGTGCCAGCAGCGTCGGACAGGGAAACTATGGCTACACCTTC | CASSVGQGNYGYTF
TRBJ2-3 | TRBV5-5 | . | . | TGTGCCAGCAGCTCGGGACTAGATACGCAGTATTTT | CASSSGLDTQYF
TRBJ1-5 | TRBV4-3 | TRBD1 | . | TGCGCCAGCAGCCAACACGACAGGGGGACTTCGCCCCAGCATTTT | CASSQHDRGTSPQHF
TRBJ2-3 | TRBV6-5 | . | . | TGTGCCAGCAGTTGGGCACCCCCCCCAGATACGCAGTATTTT | CASSWAPPPDTQYF
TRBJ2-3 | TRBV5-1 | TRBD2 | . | TGCGCCAGCAGCTCACCGGGACTAGCGGGGGCCACAGATACGCAGTATTTT | CASSSPGLAGATDTQYF
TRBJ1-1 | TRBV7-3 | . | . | TGTGCCAGCAGCTTAAATGACAGAACTGAAGCTTTCTTT | CASSLNDRTEAFF
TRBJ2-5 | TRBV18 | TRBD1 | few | TGTGCCAGCTCACAGGGGGCTGGAGAGACCCAGTACTTC | CASSQGAGETQYF
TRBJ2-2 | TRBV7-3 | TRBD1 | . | TGTGCCAGCAGCAGTGACAGGGCCGGGGAGCTGTTTTTT | CASSSDRAGELFF
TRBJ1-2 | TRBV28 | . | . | TGTGCCAGCAGTTTATATACGGCAGGGGACTATGGCTACACCTTC | CASSLYTAGDYGYTF
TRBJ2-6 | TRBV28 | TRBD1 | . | TGTGCCAGCAGCCCAGGGGACAGGGCTCTGGGGGCCAACGTCCTGACTTTC | CASSPGDRALGANVLTF
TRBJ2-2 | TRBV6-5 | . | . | TGTGCCAGCAGTTACTCCAGGGACACCGGGGAGCTGTTTTTT | CASSYSRDTGELFF
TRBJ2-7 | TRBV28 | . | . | TGTGCCAGCAGTTTCCCCCAAGTCGGCAGGGACGAGCAGTACTTC | CASSFPQVGRDEQYF
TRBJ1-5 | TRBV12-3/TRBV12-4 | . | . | TGTGCCAGCAGTTTAAAATCCGGGCAGCCCCAGCATTTT | CASSLKSGQPQHF
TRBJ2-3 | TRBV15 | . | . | TGTGCCACCAGCAGAGATGGAGCCACTTATGATACGCAGTATTTT | CATSRDGATYDTQYF
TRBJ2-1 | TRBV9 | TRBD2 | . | TGTGCCAGCAGTTACCACCCGGGGGGGAATCCCAATGAGCAGTTCTTC | CASSYHPGGNPNEQFF
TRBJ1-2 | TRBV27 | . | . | TGTGCCAGCAGCCAGTACCGGACAATTTCGGATGGCTACACCTTC | CASSQYRTISDGYTF
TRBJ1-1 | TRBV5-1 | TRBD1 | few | TGCGCCAGCAGACCCACCGGGACAGGGTTCGCTGAAGCTTTCTTT | CASRPTGTGFAEAFF
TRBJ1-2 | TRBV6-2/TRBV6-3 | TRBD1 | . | TGTGCCAGCAGTGGGACAGCTAACTATGGCTACACCTTC | CASSGTANYGYTF
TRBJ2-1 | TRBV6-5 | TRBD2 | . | TGTGCCAGCAGGGACGGGACTAGTAGTAATTATGAGCAGTTCTTC | CASRDGTSSNYEQFF